This TCR beta chain was captured by sequencing in a study of neurological immune-mediated disorders. V lost 0 bases, J lost 0 bases, and 12 bases lay in between. This CDR3 is built from 18 residues. In germline, CDR1 is ENHRY, CDR2 SYGVKD. TCRdb called the 5' RACE reads again in MiXCR, with one record for every CDR3 protein. The table lists roughly 70,000 distinct CDR3 sequences, roughly 3.9% of them singletons, with approximately 1.2% in the top ten. What was sequenced was PBMCs. The chain couples TRBV10-3 to TRBJ2-6; no reliable D call. The receptor comes from a man aged 30 to 39 with multiple sclerosis. The CDR3, as DNA: TGTGCCATCAGTGAGTCCGGGCGAAAGAGCTCTGGGGCCAACGTCCTGACTTTC. It yields the protein CAISESGRKSSGANVLTF.